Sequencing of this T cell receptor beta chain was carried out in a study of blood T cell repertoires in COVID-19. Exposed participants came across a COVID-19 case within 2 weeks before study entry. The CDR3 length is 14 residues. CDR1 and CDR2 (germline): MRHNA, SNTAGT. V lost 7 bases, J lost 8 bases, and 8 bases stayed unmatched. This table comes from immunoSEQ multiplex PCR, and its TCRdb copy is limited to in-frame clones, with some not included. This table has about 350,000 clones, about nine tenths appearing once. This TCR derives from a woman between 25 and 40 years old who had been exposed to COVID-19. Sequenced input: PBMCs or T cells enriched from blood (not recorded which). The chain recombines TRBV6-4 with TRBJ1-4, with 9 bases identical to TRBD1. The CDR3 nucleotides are TGTGCCAGCACCCACCGGGACAGGGACGAAAAACTGTTTTTT. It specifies CASTHRDRDEKLFF.